These 29 T cell receptor beta chains were all obtained from the same sample, sequenced in a study of shared clonotypes between healthy human individuals. Libraries were prepared by immunoSEQ multiplex PCR; TCRdb keeps only in-frame clonotypes and omits some of them. The table shows roughly 1,800,000 clones, with approximately 95% occurring only once. The naive CD8 population came from CD45RO-negative cells selected for CCR7, without terminally differentiated effector memory CD45RA+ cells. Sequences were obtained from naive CD8+ T cells sorted from blood. The origin of the receptors is a man aged 18 to 30 in good health.

The V gene is TRBV4-2, the J gene TRBJ2-1, with D unclear. CDR1 and CDR2 from the germline V gene are LGHNA and YNFKEQ. Trimming shortened V by 3 bases and J by 8 bases, and 14 bases separated the two germline ends. This CDR3 comprises 14 residues. The DNA of the CDR3 is TGTGCCAGCAGCCAGGCGGACGAATCCCATGAGCAGTTCTTC. This encodes CASSQADESHEQFF.

V and J are TRBV7-8 and TRBJ2-2; TRBD1 is a possible D gene (5 bases). Trimming removed 5 bases from V and 6 bases from J, with 16 bases in between. Germline V gives CDR1 SGHVS, CDR2 FQNEAQ. The CDR3 is 15 amino acids. In DNA, the CDR3 is TGTGCCAGCAGCCCGGCAGGGTTAGGTCCCGGGGAGCTGTTTTTT. Translated, it gives CASSPAGLGPGELFF.

This clone was observed once. The chain links TRBV2 to TRBJ2-5; D is unresolved. Trimming removed 4 bases from V and 5 bases from J, with 11 bases in between. Germline V gene lookup returns CDR1 SNHLY and CDR2 FYNNEI. The CDR3 runs to 13 residues. The CDR3 is CASSVRNGETQYF. The CDR3 bases are TGTGCCAGCAGTGTTCGGAATGGGGAGACCCAGTACTTC.

The V call is TRBV4-3, the J call TRBJ2-7, with TRBD1 matching 8 bases. Trimming removed 0 bases from V and 5 bases from J; junction bases left unmatched: 9. The CDR3 loop spans 16 amino acids. Germline-derived CDR1 and CDR2 are LGHNA and YSLEER. The CDR3, as DNA: TGCGCCAGCAGCCAAGATTTAGGACAGGGTCTCCACGAGCAGTACTTC. Translating gives CASSQDLGQGLHEQYF.

This chain links TRBV5-6 with TRBJ2-7; 10 positions match TRBD1. This CDR3 is built from 15 residues. Germline V gene sequence: CDR1 SGHDT, CDR2 YYEEEE. V shed 4 bases, J shed 5 bases, and the junction held 9 bases outside the gene matches. DNA of the CDR3: TGTGCCAGCAGCATCCTTCCGGGACAGGGGAACGAGCAGTACTTC. This translates into CASSILPGQGNEQYF.

This sequence joins TRBV11-2 and TRBJ2-1, with D uncertain. Germline loops: CDR1 SGHAT, CDR2 FQNNGV. The CDR3 is made up of 15 amino acids. Trimming stripped 5 bases from V and 6 bases from J, with 17 bases between. In nucleotides, the CDR3 is TGTGCCAGCAGCCTCCTCTCGGACCCCTTCAATGAGCAGTTCTTC. The encoded protein is CASSLLSDPFNEQFF.

Turning to this clone: Other DNA sequences from this sample encode an identical CDR3 as well. The chain employs TRBV7-9 and TRBJ1-1, with unresolved D. The V gene lost 1 base and the J gene lost 1 base, with 7 bases spanning the gap. This CDR3 is 14 amino acids long. In germline, CDR1 is SEHNR, CDR2 FQNEAQ (reference sequence). CDR3 amino acids: CASSLDLGNTEAFF. The CDR3 DNA is TGTGCCAGCAGCTTAGATTTGGGGAACACTGAAGCTTTCTTT.

V gene TRBV7-9 combines with J gene TRBJ2-5; D unresolved. This CDR3 comprises 12 residues. Per the germline V gene, CDR1 is SEHNR and CDR2 is FQNEAQ (reference sequence). V was cut by 6 bases and J by 0 bases, with 5 bases left in between. Written as DNA, the CDR3 is TGTGCCAGCAGATCGGACCAAGAGACCCAGTACTTC. It yields the protein CASRSDQETQYF.

J is TRBJ2-5 and V is TRBV5-1, with TRBD2 matching over 14 bases. The CDR3 runs 17 residues. V dropped 3 bases and J dropped 2; count of bases not matched to a gene: 6. Germline loops: CDR1 SGHRS, CDR2 YFSETQ. As DNA, the CDR3 is TGCGCCAGCAGCTGGGGACTAGCGGGGGAGAAACAAGAGACCCAGTACTTC. It encodes CASSWGLAGEKQETQYF.

The CDR3, as DNA: TGTGCCACCAGCAGAGATACACTAGCGGTCCGCACAGATACGCAGTATTTT. It translates to CATSRDTLAVRTDTQYF. The chain employs TRBV15 and TRBJ2-3; 8 bases match TRBD2. The ends lost 0 bases at V and 1 base at J; junction bases unmatched: 6. The CDR3 loop spans 17 amino acids. Germline V CDR1 and CDR2: LNHNV, YYDKDF (reference sequence).

V gene TRBV4-1 combines with J gene TRBJ2-7; 7 bases are a match to TRBD1. CDR3 size: 15 residues. CDR1 and CDR2 from the germline V gene are MGHRA and YSYEKL. The junction had 10 bases not matched to a gene; V was cut back by 3 bases and J by 5 bases. The CDR3 spells CASSHGQTTGNEQYF. For the CDR3, the DNA is TGCGCCAGCAGCCATGGACAGACGACAGGGAACGAGCAGTACTTC.

With respect to this clone: The identical CDR3 is also encoded by other nucleotide sequences in the sample. This chain links TRBV27 with TRBJ2-7, with D uncertain. This CDR3 contains 14 residues. V lost 0 bases and J lost 2, with 8 bases in between. The germline V gene has CDR1 MNHEY and CDR2 SMNVEV (reference sequence). CDR3 loop: CASSLSSTAYEQYF. The CDR3 nucleotides read TGTGCCAGCAGTTTATCGAGTACAGCCTACGAGCAGTACTTC.

The chain recombines TRBV13 with TRBJ1-2, with D tentatively TRBD1 (5 bases). V was clipped by 4 bases and J by 2 bases, with 14 bases between them. Germline V CDR1 and CDR2: PRHDT, FYEKMQ (reference sequence). The CDR3 totals 15 residues. DNA for the CDR3: TGTGCCAGCAGCTGGGGCCGAGGGCAGAACTATGGCTACACCTTC. Its protein is CASSWGRGQNYGYTF.

This clone was seen a few times. The chain recombines TRBV13 with TRBJ1-2; D perhaps matches TRBD1 (5 bases). Deletions cut 3 bases from V and 4 bases from J, with 18 bases between. The CDR3 covers 16 residues. The V gene's germline CDR1 is PRHDT and CDR2 FYEKMQ (reference sequence). CDR3 coding DNA: TGTGCCAGCAGCTTTGCGTTAAGGGGAGGGCTCTATGGCTACACCTTC. It specifies CASSFALRGGLYGYTF. The complete variable domain, with remaining parts taken from reference TRBV13 and TRBJ1-2, reads AAGVIQSPRHLIKEKRETATLKCYPIPRHDTVYWYQQGPGQDPQFLISFYEKMQSDKGSIPDRFSAQQFSDYHSELNMSSLELGDSALYFCASSFALRGGLYGYTFGSGTRLTVV.

The genes are TRBV30 and TRBJ1-2; 9 bases are a match to TRBD1. CDR3 size: 12 residues. Looked up from germline, CDR1 is GTSNPN and CDR2 is SVGIG (reference sequence). The V segment lost 4 bases and the J segment 7 bases; nucleotides outside the gene matches: 4. CDR3 DNA sequence: TGTGCCTGGATTGGGACAGGGATTGGCTACACCTTC. It yields the protein CAWIGTGIGYTF.

The chain uses TRBV6-1 and TRBJ2-7, with D uncertain. The ends were cut back, 4 bases at V and 7 bases at J, with 11 bases in the middle. Per the germline V gene, CDR1 is MNHNS and CDR2 is SASEGT. The CDR3 spans 12 residues. CDR3: CASSVFAGEQYF. The CDR3 DNA reads TGTGCCAGCAGTGTGTTCGCCGGGGAGCAGTACTTC.

The chain couples TRBV28 to TRBJ2-3; no firm D call. Between the trimmed V and J ends, which lost 3 bases and 0 bases, there was a span of 7 bases. The CDR3 runs 14 residues. From germline, CDR1 is MDHEN and CDR2 SYDVKM. The CDR3, as DNA: TGTGCCAGCAGTTTTATAACGAGCACAGATACGCAGTATTTT. Translating it yields CASSFITSTDTQYF.

The V gene is TRBV5-1, the J gene TRBJ1-1; 10 positions agree with TRBD1. V trimming: 3 bases; J trimming: 3 bases; junction bases outside the gene matches: 2. This CDR3 spans 14 amino acids. Germline values: CDR1 SGHRS, CDR2 YFSETQ. CDR3 DNA sequence: TGCGCCAGCAGCTCCGGGACAGGGGACACTGAAGCTTTCTTT. Translated: CASSSGTGDTEAFF.

V usage is TRBV5-1 and J usage is TRBJ2-1, with 8 bases lining up with TRBD2. CDR1 and CDR2 (germline): SGHRS, YFSETQ. V lost 6 bases to trimming and J lost 2 bases; unmatched junction nucleotides: 10. The CDR3 totals 16 residues. CDR3 DNA: TGCGCCAGCACTGACCCGGGAGGGGGGCCCTACAATGAGCAGTTCTTC. Translation: CASTDPGGGPYNEQFF.

This chain links TRBV6-5 with TRBJ2-7, with 12 nucleotides matching TRBD1. Germline V gene sequence: CDR1 MNHEY, CDR2 SVGAGI. CDR3 length equals 14 residues. V lost 9 bases, J lost 7 bases, and 10 bases stayed unmatched. The CDR3 coding sequence is TGTGCCAGTTCCTCCGGGACAGGGGGCCAAGAGCAGTACTTC. Translating it yields CASSSGTGGQEQYF.

The chain couples TRBV6-5 to TRBJ2-7; weak D call: TRBD1 (5 bases). V lost 0 bases to trimming and J lost 2 bases, with 11 bases between them. The CDR3 has 15 residues. Germline V gene data show CDR1 as MNHEY and CDR2 as SVGAGI. The CDR3 nucleotides are TGTGCCAGCAGTTACTCGGCCGTGACAGCCTACGAGCAGTACTTC. Translated: CASSYSAVTAYEQYF.

V usage is TRBV28 and J usage is TRBJ1-1; 9 nucleotides line up with TRBD1. Germline assignment: CDR1 MDHEN and CDR2 SYDVKM. The CDR3 contains 15 residues. Trimming cost V 6 bases and J 5 bases; bases outside gene matches: 10. CDR3 nucleotides: TGTGCCAGCAGATCCCCACAGGGGGCGCGAACTGAAGCTTTCTTT. Protein: CASRSPQGARTEAFF.

This clone showed up just once. This chain connects TRBV27 to TRBJ2-7, with D possibly being TRBD1 (5 bases). Between the trimmed V and J ends, which lost 3 bases and 5 bases, there was a span of 11 bases. The CDR3 is 13 amino acids. CDR1 and CDR2 (germline): MNHEY, SMNVEV (reference sequence). CDR3 region: CASSLQGRNEQYF. DNA for the CDR3: TGTGCCAGCAGTTTGCAGGGTAGGAACGAGCAGTACTTC.

To note about this clone: The same CDR3 is also encoded by other DNA sequences in this sample. The chain has TRBV6-5 and TRBJ2-7; TRBD2 agrees at 10 bases. Per germline, CDR1 MNHEY and CDR2 SVGAGI. This CDR3 has 14 amino acids. J lost 1 base, V lost 3 bases, and 0 bases had no gene match. The CDR3 nucleotides read TGTGCCAGCAGTTATAGCGGGGGGTCCTACGAGCAGTACTTC. This gives the protein CASSYSGGSYEQYF.

This chain connects TRBV2 to TRBJ2-7; 10 bases fit TRBD2. Germline loops: CDR1 SNHLY, CDR2 FYNNEI. The CDR3 extends over 14 amino acids. After removal of 7 bases from V and 2 bases from J, the junction contained 5 bases not matched to a gene. As DNA, the CDR3 is TGTGCCAGCATGTGGCTAGCGGGAGCCTACGAGCAGTACTTC. Translating gives CASMWLAGAYEQYF.

This sequence joins TRBV19 and TRBJ1-1; weak D call: TRBD1 (5 bases). V was shortened by 3 bases and J by 4 bases, with 12 bases between the two germline ends. The CDR3 length is 14 residues. Germline CDR1 is LNHDA and CDR2 is SQIVND (reference sequence). In DNA, the CDR3 is TGTGCCAGTAGTATGGGGGGAGGGATCACTGAAGCTTTCTTT. This sequence encodes CASSMGGGITEAFF. The whole variable domain, remainder taken from reference TRBV19 and TRBJ1-1, is DGGITQSPKYLFRKEGQNVTLSCEQNLNHDAMYWYRQDPGQGLRLIYYSQIVNDFQKGDIAEGYSVSREKKESFPLTVTSAQKNPTAFYLCASSMGGGITEAFFGQGTRLTVV.

This chain uses TRBV15 with TRBJ2-1, with TRBD2 matching 9 bases. J was trimmed by 4 bases and V by 6 bases; bases with no gene match: 7. The CDR3 contains 15 residues. The germline gives CDR1 LNHNV, CDR2 YYDKDF (reference sequence). CDR3 sequence (DNA): TGTGCCACCAGTTTCACTAGCGGGCCTTACAATGAGCAGTTCTTC. Its translation is CATSFTSGPYNEQFF.

The chain combines TRBV5-5 with TRBJ1-2, with TRBD1 matching 7 bases. Trimming took 0 bases from V and 1 from J; bases not matched to a gene: 6. Germline V CDR1 and CDR2: SGHKS, YYEKEE (reference sequence). CDR3 length equals 16 residues. This CDR3 reads CASSLGTGVYNYGYTF. The CDR3 coding sequence is TGTGCCAGCAGCTTGGGGACAGGAGTATATAACTATGGCTACACCTTC.

The chain combines TRBV4-1 with TRBJ2-7; D gene ambiguous. The germline V gene has CDR1 MGHRA and CDR2 YSYEKL. CDR3 size: 15 residues. The V gene lost 4 bases and the J gene lost 8 bases, with 21 bases spanning the gap. The CDR3 region is CASSPQHSRTSQQYF. Here the CDR3 DNA reads TGCGCCAGCAGCCCACAGCACTCCAGGACCAGCCAGCAGTACTTC.